The entry that follows covers one TCR beta chain sequence. Germline V lookup: CDR1 SGHRS, CDR2 YFSETQ. The CDR3 length is 13 residues. Deletions cut 4 bases from V and 8 bases from J, with 12 bases between. Clones were read by immunoSEQ multiplex PCR, and TCRdb kept only the in-frame ones, dropping some. The sample records over 130,000 clones, about four fifths being singletons. The data were taken from a study of blood T cell repertoires in COVID-19. Input material: peripheral blood. This TCR was sampled from a human donor in a cohort sampled during active COVID-19. This chain uses TRBV5-1 with TRBJ1-4; D is undetermined. The CDR3 sequence: CASSGESGEKLFF. The CDR3 DNA reads TGCGCCAGCAGCGGGGAGAGCGGGGAAAAACTGTTTTTT.